The present T cell receptor beta chain was sequenced within a study of shared T cell receptors in the human thymus. The CDR3 length is 14 residues. Germline-derived CDR1 and CDR2 are LNHDA and SQIVND (reference sequence). The V and J ends lost 3 bases and 8 bases respectively, with 16 bases between them. Method: immunoSEQ multiplex PCR; TCRdb's copy keeps in-frame clones and lacks some. The sample carries fewer than 700,000 clones, roughly 90% recorded once. This clone has just a few counts. Another study also made use of these data, one on human thymus T cells. That source reports: Repertoires sampled from thymus and blood appeared biased in V and J gene usage. In unrelated individuals, thymic repertoires overlapped highly, according to related research.

The receptor was isolated from a boy less than two years old with a congenital heart defect. The chain couples TRBV19 to TRBJ1-2; D possibly corresponds to TRBD1 (6 bases). Sequenced: thymocytes. The CDR3 loop is CASSIWAGVGGYTF. The CDR3 coding sequence is TGTGCCAGTAGTATTTGGGCAGGGGTAGGCGGCTACACCTTC.